This T cell receptor (beta chain) stems from a study of T cells in Graves' hyperthyroidism and ophthalmopathy. Study-level findings and limits: Ophthalmopathy and stable hyperthyroidism were told apart by a 13 V-J model.

Patients were excluded for uncontrolled infection, other autoimmune disease, pregnancy or lactation. Clinical symptoms, serum thyroxine, TRAb, thyroid ultrasound and orbital computed tomography informed diagnoses. In this sample, this clonotype turned up many times. Its antigen is unknown. Researchers took RNA transcripts and amplified the TCR beta CDR3 regions from them. TCR CDR3 underwent first-round RT-PCR with the HTBI primer set. In TCRdb, the multiplex PCR reads were re-called with MiXCR into one record per CDR3 protein. The sample gives about 640,000 distinct CDR3 sequences, 45% of which show up once; under 8.5% is in the top ten. V was shortened by 5 bases and J by 4 bases, with 11 bases between the two germline ends. CDR3 length: 12 amino acids. CDR1 is DFQATT, CDR2 SNEGSKA, per germline (reference sequence).

Sequencing was performed on peripheral blood or thyroid tissue (not recorded which). This sequence joins TRBV20-1 and TRBJ2-5; no clear D. The clonotype originates from an adult man with Graves' disease, either hyperthyroidism or ophthalmopathy (not recorded which). The CDR3 here is CSAEQDVETQYF. The CDR3 DNA reads TGCAGTGCTGAACAAGACGTAGAGACCCAGTACTTC.